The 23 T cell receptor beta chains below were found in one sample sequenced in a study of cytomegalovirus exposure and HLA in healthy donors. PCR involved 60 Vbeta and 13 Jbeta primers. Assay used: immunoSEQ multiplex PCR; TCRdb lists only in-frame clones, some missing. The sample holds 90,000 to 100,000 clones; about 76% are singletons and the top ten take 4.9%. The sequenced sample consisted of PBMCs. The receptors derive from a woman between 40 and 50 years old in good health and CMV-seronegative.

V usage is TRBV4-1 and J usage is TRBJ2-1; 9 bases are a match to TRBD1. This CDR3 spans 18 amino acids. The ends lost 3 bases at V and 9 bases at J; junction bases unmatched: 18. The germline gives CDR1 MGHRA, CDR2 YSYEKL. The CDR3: CASSHPNLQGAVFGEQFF. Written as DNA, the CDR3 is TGCGCCAGCAGCCACCCGAACCTACAGGGGGCGGTTTTCGGTGAGCAGTTCTTC.

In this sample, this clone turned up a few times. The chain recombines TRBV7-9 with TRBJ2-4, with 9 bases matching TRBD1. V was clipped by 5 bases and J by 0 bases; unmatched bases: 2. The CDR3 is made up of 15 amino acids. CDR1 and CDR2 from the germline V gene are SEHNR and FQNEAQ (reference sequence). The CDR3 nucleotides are TGTGCCAGCAGCAAGACAGGGGGAGCCAAAAACATTCAGTACTTC. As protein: CASSKTGGAKNIQYF.

The CDR3 coding sequence is TGTGCCAGCACCCTCCAAGAGGGGAGGGGGCCCCAGCATTTT. Translation: CASTLQEGRGPQHF. The rearrangement uses TRBV6-6 and TRBJ1-5, with a possible D match to TRBD1 (5 bases). Germline assignment: CDR1 MNHNY and CDR2 SVGAGI (reference sequence). The CDR3 spans 14 residues. Trimming stripped 7 bases from V and 9 bases from J, with 19 bases between.

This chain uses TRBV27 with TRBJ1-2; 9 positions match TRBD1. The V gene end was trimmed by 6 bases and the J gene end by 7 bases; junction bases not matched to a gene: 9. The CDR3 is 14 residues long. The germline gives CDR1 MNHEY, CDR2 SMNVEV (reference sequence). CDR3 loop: CASSTRGTGSGYTF. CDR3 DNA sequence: TGTGCCAGCAGCACACGAGGGACAGGGAGTGGCTACACCTTC.

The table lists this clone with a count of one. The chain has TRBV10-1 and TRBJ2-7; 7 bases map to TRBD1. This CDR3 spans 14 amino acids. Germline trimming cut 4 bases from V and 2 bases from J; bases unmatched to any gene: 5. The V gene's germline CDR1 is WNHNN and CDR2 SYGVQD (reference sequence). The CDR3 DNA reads TGCGCCAGCAGTGGTAAGACAGGGCCCTACGAGCAGTACTTC. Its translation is CASSGKTGPYEQYF.

The CDR3 here is CASSEPPAIGEEEQFF. DNA for the CDR3: TGTGCCAGCAGTGAACCTCCGGCTATTGGTGAGGAGGAGCAGTTCTTC. V and J are TRBV2 and TRBJ2-1; D remains unclear. This CDR3 is 16 amino acids long. Germline lookup yields CDR1 SNHLY and CDR2 FYNNEI. V lost 2 bases, J lost 10 bases, and 21 bases lay in between.

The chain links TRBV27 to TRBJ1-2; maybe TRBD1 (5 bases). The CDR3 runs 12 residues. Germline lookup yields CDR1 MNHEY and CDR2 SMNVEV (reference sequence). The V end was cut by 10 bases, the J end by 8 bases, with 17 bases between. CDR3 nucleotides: TGTGCCATCAACACGGGGGTAGACGGCTACACCTTC. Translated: CAINTGVDGYTF.

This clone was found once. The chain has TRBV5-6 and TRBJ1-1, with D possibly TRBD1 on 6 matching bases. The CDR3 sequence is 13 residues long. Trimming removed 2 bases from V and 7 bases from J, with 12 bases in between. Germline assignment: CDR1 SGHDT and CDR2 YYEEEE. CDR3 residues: CASSFIQGGEAFF. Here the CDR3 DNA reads TGTGCCAGCAGCTTCATACAGGGCGGTGAAGCTTTCTTT.

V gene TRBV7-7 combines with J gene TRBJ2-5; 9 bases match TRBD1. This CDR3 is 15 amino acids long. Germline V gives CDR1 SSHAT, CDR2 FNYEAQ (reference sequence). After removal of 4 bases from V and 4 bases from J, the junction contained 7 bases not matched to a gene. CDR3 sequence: CASSSGQGLGETQYF. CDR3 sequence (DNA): TGTGCCAGCAGCTCCGGACAGGGGCTGGGAGAGACCCAGTACTTC.

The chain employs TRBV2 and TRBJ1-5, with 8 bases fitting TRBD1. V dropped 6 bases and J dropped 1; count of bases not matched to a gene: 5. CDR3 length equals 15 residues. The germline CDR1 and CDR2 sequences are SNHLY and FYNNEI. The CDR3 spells CASRETGESNQPQHF. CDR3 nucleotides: TGTGCCAGCAGAGAGACAGGGGAAAGCAATCAGCCCCAGCATTTT. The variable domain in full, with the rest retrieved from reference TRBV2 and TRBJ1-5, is EPEVTQTPSHQVTQMGQEVILRCVPISNHLYFYWYRQILGQKVEFLVSFYNNEISEKSEIFDDQFSVERPDGSNFTLKIRSTKLEDSAMYFCASRETGESNQPQHFGDGTRLSIL.

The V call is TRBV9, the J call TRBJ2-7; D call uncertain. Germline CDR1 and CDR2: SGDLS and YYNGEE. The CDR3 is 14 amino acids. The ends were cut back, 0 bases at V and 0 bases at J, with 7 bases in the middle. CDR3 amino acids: CASSVDHSSYEQYF. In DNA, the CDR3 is TGTGCCAGCAGCGTAGATCACAGCTCCTACGAGCAGTACTTC.

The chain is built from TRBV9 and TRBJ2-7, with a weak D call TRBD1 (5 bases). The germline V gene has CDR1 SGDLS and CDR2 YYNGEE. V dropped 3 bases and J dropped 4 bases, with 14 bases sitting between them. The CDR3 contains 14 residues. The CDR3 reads CASSAGTNRYEQYF. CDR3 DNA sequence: TGTGCCAGCAGCGCCGGAACGAACAGGTACGAGCAGTACTTC.

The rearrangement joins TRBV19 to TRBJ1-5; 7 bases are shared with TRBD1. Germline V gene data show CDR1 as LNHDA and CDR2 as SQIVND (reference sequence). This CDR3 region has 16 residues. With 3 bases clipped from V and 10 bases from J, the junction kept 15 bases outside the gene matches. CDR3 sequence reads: CASSIRDSSGADPQHF. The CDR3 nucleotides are TGTGCCAGTAGTATTCGGGACAGTTCAGGTGCCGATCCCCAGCATTTT.

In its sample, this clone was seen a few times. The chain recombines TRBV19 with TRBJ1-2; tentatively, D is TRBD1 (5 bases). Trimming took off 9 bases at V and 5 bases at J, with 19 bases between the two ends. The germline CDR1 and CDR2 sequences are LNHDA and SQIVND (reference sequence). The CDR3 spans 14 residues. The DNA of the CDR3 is TGTGCCAGCGCCCGTGGGGCGGCCGAATATGGCTACACCTTC. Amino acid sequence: CASARGAAEYGYTF.

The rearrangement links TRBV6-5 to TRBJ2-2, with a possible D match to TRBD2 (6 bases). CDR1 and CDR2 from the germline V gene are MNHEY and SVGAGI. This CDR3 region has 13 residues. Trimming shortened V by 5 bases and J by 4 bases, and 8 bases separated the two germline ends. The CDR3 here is CASSRGITGELFF. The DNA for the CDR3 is TGTGCCAGCAGTCGGGGGATCACCGGGGAGCTGTTTTTT.

CDR3 DNA: TGCGCCAGCAGCCCGACCGGGACAGGGCCCTACAATGAGCAGTTCTTC. As protein: CASSPTGTGPYNEQFF. The chain joins TRBV4-3 to TRBJ2-1, with 9 bases aligning to TRBD1. CDR3 length: 16 amino acids. Germline V lookup: CDR1 LGHNA, CDR2 YSLEER. V lost 4 bases, J lost 2 bases, and 6 bases stayed unmatched.

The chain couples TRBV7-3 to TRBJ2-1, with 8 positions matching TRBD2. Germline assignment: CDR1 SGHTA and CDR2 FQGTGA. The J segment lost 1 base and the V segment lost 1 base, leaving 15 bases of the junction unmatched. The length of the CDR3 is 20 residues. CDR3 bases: TGTGCCAGCAGCTTAAAGGTCGGGGGGGCAACGAGCCTGTCCTACAATGAGCAGTTCTTC. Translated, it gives CASSLKVGGATSLSYNEQFF.

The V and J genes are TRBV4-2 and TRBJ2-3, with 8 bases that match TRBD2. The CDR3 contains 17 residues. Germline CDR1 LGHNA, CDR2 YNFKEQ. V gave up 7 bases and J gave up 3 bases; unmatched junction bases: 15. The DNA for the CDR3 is TGTGCCAGCAAAGGTGGGGGGCGATCGGGGGGGACAGATACGCAGTATTTT. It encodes CASKGGGRSGGTDTQYF.

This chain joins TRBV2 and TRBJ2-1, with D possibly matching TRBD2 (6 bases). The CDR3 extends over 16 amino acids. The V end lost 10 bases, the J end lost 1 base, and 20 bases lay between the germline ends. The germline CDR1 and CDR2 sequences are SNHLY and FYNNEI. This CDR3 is CAIPGDLAKSYNEQFF. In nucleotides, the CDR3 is TGTGCCATCCCGGGGGACCTAGCGAAGTCCTACAATGAGCAGTTCTTC. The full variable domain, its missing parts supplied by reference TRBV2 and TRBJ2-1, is EPEVTQTPSHQVTQMGQEVILRCVPISNHLYFYWYRQILGQKVEFLVSFYNNEISEKSEIFDDQFSVERPDGSNFTLKIRSTKLEDSAMYFCAIPGDLAKSYNEQFFGPGTRLTVL.

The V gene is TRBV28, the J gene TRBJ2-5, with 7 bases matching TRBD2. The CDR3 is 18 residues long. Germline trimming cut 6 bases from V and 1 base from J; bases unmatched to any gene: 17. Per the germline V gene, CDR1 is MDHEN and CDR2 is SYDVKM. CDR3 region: CASRPEPLLADPQETQYF. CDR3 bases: TGTGCCAGCAGACCTGAGCCCCTCCTAGCGGATCCCCAAGAGACCCAGTACTTC.

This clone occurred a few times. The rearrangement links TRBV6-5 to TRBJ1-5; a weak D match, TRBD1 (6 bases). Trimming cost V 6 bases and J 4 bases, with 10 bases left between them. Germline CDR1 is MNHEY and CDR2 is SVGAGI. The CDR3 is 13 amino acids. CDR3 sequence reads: CASRTGYNQPQHF. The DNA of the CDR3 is TGTGCCAGCAGGACAGGATATAATCAGCCCCAGCATTTT.

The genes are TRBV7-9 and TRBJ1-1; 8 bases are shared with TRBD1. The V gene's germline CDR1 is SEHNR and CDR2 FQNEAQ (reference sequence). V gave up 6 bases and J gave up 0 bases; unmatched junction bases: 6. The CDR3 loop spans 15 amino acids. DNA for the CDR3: TGTGCCAGCAGGTCCGGACAGGGACTGAACACTGAAGCTTTCTTT. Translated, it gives CASRSGQGLNTEAFF.

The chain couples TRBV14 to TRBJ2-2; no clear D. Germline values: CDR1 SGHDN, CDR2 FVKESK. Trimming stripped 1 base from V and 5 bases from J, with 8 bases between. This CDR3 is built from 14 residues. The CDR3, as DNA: TGTGCCAGCAGCCAAGCCTACGGGACCGGGGAGCTGTTTTTT. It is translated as CASSQAYGTGELFF. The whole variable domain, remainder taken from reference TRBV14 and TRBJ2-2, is EAGVTQFPSHSVIEKGQTVTLRCDPISGHDNLYWYRRVMGKEIKFLLHFVKESKQDESGMPNNRFLAERTGGTYSTLKVQPAELEDSGVYFCASSQAYGTGELFFGEGSRLTVL.